This T cell receptor beta chain derives from a study of sequential checkpoint blockade in melanoma. The overall study: Arm A got nivolumab then ipilimumab; arm B the reverse, 1:1.

Assay: immunoSEQ multiplex PCR; the TCRdb copy retains only in-frame clones and omits some. This repertoire shows tens of thousands of clones, over 75% found once; its top ten account for 9.5% to 15%. As for treatment: randomized to nivolumab then ipilimumab (arm A) or the reverse (arm B). Patients had received no earlier DNA-damaging chemotherapy. From thawed PBMCs, live CD3+CD8+ cells negative for CD19 and CD56 were sorted. CDR1 and CDR2 from the germline V gene are SQVTM and ANQGSEA. The CDR3 is 13 amino acids. The V and J ends lost 0 bases and 5 bases respectively, with 10 bases between them. This specimen was CD8+ T cells sorted from blood (inferred from file names), taken from a patient given nivolumab and ipilimumab in sequence. The TCR sequence derives from a human donor with melanoma. The chain couples TRBV29-1 to TRBJ2-5; D gene ambiguous. CDR3 coding DNA: TGCAGCGTTGAAGATCTGGAGTTGGAGACCCAGTACTTC. Translated, it gives CSVEDLELETQYF.